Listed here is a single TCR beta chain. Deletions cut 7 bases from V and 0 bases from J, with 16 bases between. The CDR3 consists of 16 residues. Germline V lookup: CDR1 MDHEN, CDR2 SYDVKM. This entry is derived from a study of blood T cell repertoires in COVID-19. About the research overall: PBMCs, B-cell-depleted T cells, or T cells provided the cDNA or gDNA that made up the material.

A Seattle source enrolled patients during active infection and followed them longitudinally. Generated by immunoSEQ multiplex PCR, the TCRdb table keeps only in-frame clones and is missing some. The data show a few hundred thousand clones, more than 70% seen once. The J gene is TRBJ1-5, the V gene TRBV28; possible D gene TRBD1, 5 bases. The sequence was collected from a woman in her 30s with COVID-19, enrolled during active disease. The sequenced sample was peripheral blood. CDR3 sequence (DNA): TGTGCCAGCAAGTTGGGGGGGGGATATAGCAATCAGCCCCAGCATTTT. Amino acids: CASKLGGGYSNQPQHF.